Below are 18 T cell receptor beta chains sequenced from a single sample in a study of blood T cells in healthy people across ages. The use of a sample-barcoded 5' primer and a J-beta primer mix characterized a second PCR of about 7 to 12 cycles. MiXCR, run by TCRdb on the 5' RACE reads, gives a single entry per CDR3 protein. The profile shows about 640,000 distinct CDR3 sequences, about 54% of them singletons. Sequencing was performed on blood. The receptors stem from a man between 60 and 70 years old in good health.

CDR3 bases: TGTGCCAGCAGCCGACTCAATCAGCCCCAGCATTTT. Amino acid sequence: CASSRLNQPQHF. The genes are TRBV12-3 or TRBV12-4 and TRBJ1-5; no clear D gene. CDR3 length equals 12 residues. Trimming took off 6 bases at V and 3 bases at J, with 6 bases between the two ends.

The chain uses TRBV20-1 and TRBJ2-7, with 8 bases identical to TRBD2. Trimming took 3 bases from V and 3 from J; bases not matched to a gene: 13. The CDR3 runs 16 residues. Germline lookup yields CDR1 DFQATT and CDR2 SNEGSKA (reference sequence). CDR3 loop: CSASGGFAGGLYEQYF. The CDR3 DNA follows: TGCAGTGCTAGTGGGGGCTTCGCGGGGGGACTCTACGAGCAGTACTTC.

The chain has TRBV7-2 and TRBJ2-1; maybe TRBD2 (5 bases). Looked up from germline, CDR1 is SGHTA and CDR2 is FQGNSA. Between the trimmed V and J ends, which lost 5 bases and 0 bases, there was a span of 14 bases. The CDR3 consists of 16 residues. The CDR3 protein is CASSPIPGYSYNEQFF. The CDR3 DNA follows: TGTGCCAGCAGCCCCATTCCGGGATACTCCTACAATGAGCAGTTCTTC.

The CDR3 here is CSARVPGITTNEKLFF. The CDR3 DNA sequence: TGCAGTGCTAGAGTTCCAGGGATAACAACTAATGAAAAACTGTTTTTT. The genes are TRBV20-1 and TRBJ1-4; the D gene is possibly TRBD1 (5 bases). The CDR3 is 16 residues long. Per germline, CDR1 DFQATT and CDR2 SNEGSKA (reference sequence). Trimming took off 1 base at V and 0 bases at J, with 12 bases between the two ends.

This clonotype turned up a few times. The J gene is TRBJ1-2, the V gene TRBV29-1; no firm D call. This CDR3 comprises 11 residues. Trimming cost V 5 bases and J 8 bases, with 12 bases left between them. Germline V gene data show CDR1 as SQVTM and CDR2 as ANQGSEA. DNA for the CDR3: TGCAGCGTTCCCGGTCCCTGGGGCTACACCTTC. Protein sequence: CSVPGPWGYTF.

This chain links TRBV4-1 with TRBJ2-3; D not resolved. Deletions cut 5 bases from V and 2 bases from J, with 14 bases between. The CDR3 sequence is 15 residues long. Germline CDR1 is MGHRA and CDR2 is YSYEKL. The CDR3 nucleotides read TGCGCCAGCAGCTTTGGACGGAAGTTCACAGATACGCAGTATTTT. Residues: CASSFGRKFTDTQYF.

The chain recombines TRBV10-2 with TRBJ2-3, with a possible D match to TRBD2 (6 bases). The germline V gene has CDR1 WSHSY and CDR2 SAAADI. Trimming took off 9 bases at V and 9 bases at J, with 22 bases between the two ends. The CDR3 spans 14 residues. The CDR3 region is CASLPGGRVGTQYF. The CDR3, as DNA: TGCGCCAGTCTTCCCGGGGGTCGGGTAGGCACGCAGTATTTT.

This clonotype turned up a few times. This chain joins TRBV19 and TRBJ1-1, with a weak D call TRBD1 (5 bases). Germline CDR1 reads LNHDA; CDR2 reads SQIVND (reference sequence). Trimming pared 1 base from V and 1 base from J, leaving 7 bases between. The length of the CDR3 is 14 residues. CDR3 sequence: CASSIGGTNTEAFF. The CDR3 nucleotides are TGTGCCAGTAGTATAGGGGGCACGAACACTGAAGCTTTCTTT.

A remark on this clonotype: Being one base from a much bigger clone, this may be a read error. The V and J genes are TRBV5-5 and TRBJ2-5; TRBD2 aligns across 8 bases. This CDR3 is 14 amino acids long. Germline V lookup: CDR1 SGHKS, CDR2 YYEKEE (reference sequence). V was pared by 0 bases and J by 7 bases, with 5 bases of the junction left unmatched. In nucleotides, the CDR3 is TGTGCCAGCAGCTTGGCCAAGGCGGGGGGGACCCAGTACTTC. Translated, it gives CASSLAKAGGTQYF.

The chain has TRBV7-9 and TRBJ1-1, with 7 bases aligning to TRBD1. This CDR3 has 14 amino acids. CDR1 and CDR2 from the germline V gene are SEHNR and FQNEAQ (reference sequence). J was trimmed by 1 base and V by 6 bases; bases with no gene match: 5. In DNA, the CDR3 is TGTGCCAGCAGACCGGACAGGAGGAACACTGAAGCTTTCTTT. This translates into CASRPDRRNTEAFF. Full variable domain (rest looked up from reference TRBV7-9 and TRBJ1-1): DTGVSQNPRHKITKRGQNVTFRCDPISEHNRLYWYRQTLGQGPEFLTYFQNEAQLEKSRLLSDRFSAERPKGSFSTLEIQRTEQGDSAMYLCASRPDRRNTEAFFGQGTRLTVV.

The gene calls are TRBV24-1 and TRBJ2-7; D is perhaps TRBD2 (5 bases). This CDR3 has 17 amino acids. V was clipped by 9 bases and J by 1 base, with 24 bases between them. The V gene's germline CDR1 is KGHDR and CDR2 SFDVKD. In DNA form, the CDR3 reads TGTGCCACCGGAGAGGGTGTCGCCTCCCTGGATTCCTACGAGCAGTACTTC. It yields the protein CATGEGVASLDSYEQYF.

The chain employs TRBV12-3 or TRBV12-4 and TRBJ2-1, with D possibly being TRBD1 or TRBD2 (5 bases each). V lost 1 base, J lost 14 bases, and 9 bases lay in between. This CDR3 is built from 11 residues. The CDR3 here is CASSLGGSEFF. CDR3 in DNA: TGTGCCAGCAGTTTAGGGGGGTCGGAGTTCTTC.

The chain links TRBV28 to TRBJ1-5; 8 positions agree with TRBD1. CDR3 length equals 16 residues. CDR1 and CDR2 (germline): MDHEN, SYDVKM. With V trimmed by 6 bases and J by 4 bases, 11 bases remained unmatched. CDR3 in amino acids: CASRPDRAVFNQPQHF. The CDR3 bases are TGTGCCAGCAGGCCGGACAGGGCCGTTTTTAATCAGCCCCAGCATTTT.

The rearrangement links TRBV27 to TRBJ2-5, with 9 bases lining up with TRBD2. The CDR3 spans 17 residues. J was trimmed by 4 bases and V by 1 base; bases with no gene match: 10. From germline, CDR1 is MNHEY and CDR2 SMNVEV (reference sequence). The CDR3: CASSLYGGGGARETQYF. The DNA of the CDR3 is TGTGCCAGCAGTTTATACGGTGGCGGGGGGGCCCGAGAGACCCAGTACTTC.

This clonotype showed up just a few times. The chain recombines TRBV12-3 or TRBV12-4 with TRBJ1-4; D possibly corresponds to TRBD1 (6 bases). Trimming removed 6 bases at V and 8 bases at J, with 16 bases between. The CDR3 totals 14 residues. CDR3 sequence: CASSSPWTAEKLFF. In DNA form, the CDR3 reads TGTGCCAGCAGCTCTCCTTGGACAGCCGAAAAACTGTTTTTT.

The V gene is TRBV29-1, the J gene TRBJ1-1, with 11 bases lining up with TRBD1. The V and J ends lost 6 bases and 11 bases, in that order; junction bases with no gene match: 11. CDR3 length: 13 residues. Germline loops: CDR1 SQVTM, CDR2 ANQGSEA. The CDR3 is CSVDKIGQGAAFF. DNA for the CDR3: TGCAGCGTCGATAAAATTGGACAGGGGGCGGCTTTCTTT.

The chain is built from TRBV3-1 and TRBJ2-3; D is perhaps TRBD2 (5 bases). Germline loops: CDR1 LGHDT, CDR2 YNNKEL (reference sequence). V lost 0 bases and J lost 3, with 16 bases in between. This CDR3 has 17 amino acids. The CDR3 DNA reads as TGTGCCAGCAGCCAAGATGGGCTAGCTGTTTTGACAGATACGCAGTATTTT. Translation gives CASSQDGLAVLTDTQYF.

This clonotype occurred a few times. The chain employs TRBV20-1 and TRBJ1-6, with 8 bases aligning to TRBD1. Losses at the gene ends were 3 bases for V and 6 bases for J; bases not matched to a gene: 4. Germline CDR1 is DFQATT and CDR2 is SNEGSKA (reference sequence). This CDR3 is 14 amino acids long. The CDR3 loop reads CSASRGLFNSPLHF. CDR3 bases: TGCAGTGCTAGCAGGGGGCTGTTTAATTCACCCCTCCACTTT.